The clone carrying this T cell receptor (beta chain) has a single count. Antigen: not known. The trim removed 3 bases at V and 9 bases at J, leaving 1 base unmatched. Germline values: CDR1 LNHDA, CDR2 SQIVND (reference sequence). The CDR3 runs to 13 residues. MiXCR, applied by TCRdb to the multiplex PCR reads, yields one record per CDR3 protein. The table includes 160,000 or so distinct CDR3 sequences, around a third detected once. These data come from a study of breast tumors, draining lymph nodes, adjacent tissues. Study outcomes and limitations: Tumor and nontumor repertoires were significantly more similar in luminal-like than in basal-like breast cancer. Tumor repertoires ranked between lymph nodes and nontumor tissue in diversity, with V and J gene preferences.

The lymph nodes were axillary draining lymph nodes from breast cancer patients. The genes are TRBV19 and TRBJ1-6; 8 nucleotides align to TRBD1. Material: axillary lymph node tissue. This clonotype was obtained from a female donor with breast cancer. Some clones in this sample may be carry-over from other donors' samples. The CDR3 DNA is TGTGCCAGTAGTATGGGACAGGCTTCACCCCTCCACTTT. This encodes CASSMGQASPLHF.